The clone carrying this T cell receptor (beta chain) has just a few counts. As yet, its antigen is unknown. The germline V gene has CDR1 SGHDN and CDR2 FVKESK. The CDR3 has 14 amino acids. The sample comes from a study of cytomegalovirus exposure and HLA in healthy donors. Study observations and caveats: In a later analysis, 15,000 to 20,000 TCR beta sequences were associated with HLA alleles at 0.05 false discovery rate.

Amplification used 60 Vbeta primers and 13 Jbeta primers. The repertoire was sequenced with immunoSEQ multiplex PCR; TCRdb's copy has only in-frame clones and lacks some. The sample contains about 120,000 clones, 60% to 85% of which appear only once. The rearrangement uses TRBV14 and TRBJ2-5; no clear D. TRBJ2-7 matches the DNA end more closely, so the J call is doubtful. Sequencing used PBMCs. This receptor was identified in a female donor in good health and CMV-seronegative. The CDR3 coding sequence is TGTGCCAGCAGCCAAGGCAACAGAAAATACGAGCAGTACTTC. Its protein is CASSQGNRKYEQYF.